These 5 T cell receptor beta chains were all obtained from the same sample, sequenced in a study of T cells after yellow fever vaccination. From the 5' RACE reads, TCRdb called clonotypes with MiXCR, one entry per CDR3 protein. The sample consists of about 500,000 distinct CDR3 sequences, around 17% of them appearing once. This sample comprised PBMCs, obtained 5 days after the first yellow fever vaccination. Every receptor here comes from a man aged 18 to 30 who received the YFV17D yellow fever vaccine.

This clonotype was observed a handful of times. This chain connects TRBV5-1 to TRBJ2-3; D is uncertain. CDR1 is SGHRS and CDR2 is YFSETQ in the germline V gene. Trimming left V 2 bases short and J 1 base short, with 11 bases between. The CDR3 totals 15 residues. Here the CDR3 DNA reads TGCGCCAGCAGCTTTGAGACACCTCGCACAGATACGCAGTATTTT. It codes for CASSFETPRTDTQYF. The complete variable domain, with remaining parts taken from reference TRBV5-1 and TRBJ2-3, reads KAGVTQTPRYLIKTRGQQVTLSCSPISGHRSVSWYQQTPGQGLQFLFEYFSETQRNKGNFPGRFSGRQFSNSRSEMNVSTLELGDSALYLCASSFETPRTDTQYFGPGTRLTVL.

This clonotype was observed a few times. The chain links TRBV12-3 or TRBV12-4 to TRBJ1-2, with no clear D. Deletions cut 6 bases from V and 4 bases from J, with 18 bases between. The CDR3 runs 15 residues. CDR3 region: CASSRTTGIGYGYTF. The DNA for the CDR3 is TGTGCCAGCAGCCGGACGACCGGGATCGGCTATGGCTACACCTTC.

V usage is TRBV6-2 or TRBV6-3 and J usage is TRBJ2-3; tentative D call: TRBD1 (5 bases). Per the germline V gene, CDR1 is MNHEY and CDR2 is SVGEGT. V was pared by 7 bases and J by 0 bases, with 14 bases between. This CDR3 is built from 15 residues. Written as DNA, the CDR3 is TGTGCCAGCACAACGGTAGGGGCTAGCACAGATACGCAGTATTTT. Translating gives CASTTVGASTDTQYF.

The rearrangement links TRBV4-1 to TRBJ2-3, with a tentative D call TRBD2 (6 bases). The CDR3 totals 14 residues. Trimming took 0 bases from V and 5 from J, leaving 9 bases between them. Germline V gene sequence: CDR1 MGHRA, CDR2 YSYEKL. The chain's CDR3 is CASSQERREDTQYF. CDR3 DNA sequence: TGCGCCAGCAGCCAAGAGCGGCGGGAAGATACGCAGTATTTT.

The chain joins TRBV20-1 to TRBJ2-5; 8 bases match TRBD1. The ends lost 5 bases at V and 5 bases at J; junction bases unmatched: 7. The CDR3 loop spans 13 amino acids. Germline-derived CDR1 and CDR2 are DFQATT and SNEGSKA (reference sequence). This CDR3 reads CSALTGGVETQYF. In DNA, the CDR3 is TGCAGTGCTCTCACAGGGGGAGTGGAGACCCAGTACTTC.